One sample yielded the 19 T cell receptor beta chains listed below, sequenced in a study of T cells in Graves' hyperthyroidism and ophthalmopathy (dated by TCRdb to the late 2010s). The library was built by means of multiplex PCR. The sequencer was an Illumina HiSeq 2000. TCR beta CDR3 regions were amplified from RNA transcripts. The TCR CDR3 was subjected to a first round of RT-PCR using the HTBI primer set and the Qiagen OneStep RT-PCR kit. TCRdb handled the public reads itself, with Q25 trimming in fastp and clone calling in MiXCR, and kept productive beta chains. Rows are combined by CDR3 protein, so each entry shows the most common genes and DNA. The sample table holds roughly 280,000 distinct CDR3 sequences, of which about a sixth were seen once. The ten largest account for around 61% of the sample. The specimen sequenced was blood. The receptors shown here come from a woman in her sixties with Graves' ophthalmopathy.

The chain has TRBV5-1 and TRBJ2-1; perhaps TRBD2 as D (7 bases). In germline, CDR1 is SGHRS, CDR2 YFSETQ. CDR3 length equals 14 residues. V lost 2 bases, J lost 8 bases, and 14 bases lay in between. The CDR3 DNA reads TGCGCCAGCAGCTTACGTCAGGGGAGGGATGAGCAGTTCTTC. Residues: CASSLRQGRDEQFF.

The gene calls are TRBV30 and TRBJ2-7; 7 bases match TRBD1. Germline V gene sequence: CDR1 GTSNPN, CDR2 SVGIG (reference sequence). J lost 0 bases, V lost 7 bases, and 3 bases had no gene match. This CDR3 is 12 amino acids long. CDR3: CASGQSSYEQYF. The CDR3 nucleotides are TGTGCCTCGGGACAGTCCTCCTACGAGCAGTACTTC.

The chain joins TRBV9 to TRBJ2-1; 7 nucleotides match TRBD2. Germline V gene sequence: CDR1 SGDLS, CDR2 YYNGEE. V trimming: 3 bases; J trimming: 4 bases; junction bases outside the gene matches: 7. The CDR3 loop spans 15 amino acids. CDR3 protein: CASSGRVRGYNEQFF. The DNA of the CDR3 is TGTGCCAGCAGCGGGCGGGTGCGGGGGTACAATGAGCAGTTCTTC.

In the case of this clonotype: A read error is possible here, since a much larger clone lies one base away. CDR3 sequence: CSAVGLAIHEQFF. The CDR3 DNA reads TGCAGTGCTGTCGGACTAGCAATCCACGAGCAGTTCTTC. V and J are TRBV20-1 and TRBJ2-1; the match to TRBD2 covers 8 bases. Germline V gene data show CDR1 as DFQATT and CDR2 as SNEGSKA (reference sequence). The CDR3 consists of 13 residues. J gave up 10 bases and V 5 bases, and 10 bases lay outside the gene matches.

With regard to this clonotype: Mismatch with germline at one junction end may stem from a read error. The chain joins TRBV9 to TRBJ2-1; D remains unclear. The CDR3 covers 14 residues. Germline CDR1 and CDR2: SGDLS and YYNGEE. The CDR3 DNA sequence: TGTGCCAGCAGCCTCGGGCCTTCTAGGGATGAGCAGTCCTTC. This codes for CASSLGPSRDEQSF.

This rearrangement joins TRBV12-3 or TRBV12-4 to TRBJ2-1; TRBD1 might be the D (6 bases). The CDR3 extends over 12 amino acids. With 5 bases removed from V and 13 bases from J, the gap between germline ends came to 15 bases. The CDR3 DNA follows: TGTGCCAGCAGTCCCCCCTGGGGGCGTCAGTTCTTC. It encodes CASSPPWGRQFF.

This clonotype was seen ten or more times. This chain links TRBV2 with TRBJ1-6; D unresolved. The CDR3 has 15 residues. V was trimmed by 0 bases and J by 8 bases, leaving 11 bases between them. Germline V lookup: CDR1 SNHLY, CDR2 FYNNEI. The CDR3 DNA is TGTGCCAGCAGTGAAGCGCAAGCGGAGGATTCACCCCTCCACTTT. Translating it yields CASSEAQAEDSPLHF. Filled out from reference TRBV2 and TRBJ1-6, the complete variable domain reads EPEVTQTPSHQVTQMGQEVILRCVPISNHLYFYWYRQILGQKVEFLVSFYNNEISEKSEIFDDQFSVERPDGSNFTLKIRSTKLEDSAMYFCASSEAQAEDSPLHFGNGTRLTVT.

This clonotype was found many times. The rearrangement uses TRBV7-2 and TRBJ2-3; the D gene could be TRBD1 or TRBD2 (5 bases each). The CDR3 is 15 amino acids. Trimming stripped 7 bases from V and 6 bases from J, with 20 bases between. Per germline, CDR1 SGHTA and CDR2 FQGNSA. CDR3 in DNA: TGTGCCAGCACTCTCGGGACGGTAGGCTTGGATACGCAGTATTTT. Residues: CASTLGTVGLDTQYF.

This clonotype has ten or more counts. J is TRBJ1-5 and V is TRBV18, with no clear D. Germline loops: CDR1 KGHSH, CDR2 LQKENI. There are 14 residues in the CDR3. V was cut by 2 bases and J by 4 bases, with 9 bases left in between. CDR3 protein: CASSPSIGNQPQHF. The DNA of the CDR3 is TGTGCCAGCTCACCAAGTATAGGGAATCAGCCCCAGCATTTT.

This clonotype appeared many times. V and J are TRBV18 and TRBJ2-7; 11 bases are a match to TRBD1. V shed 6 bases, J shed 2 bases, and the junction held 3 bases outside the gene matches. This CDR3 region has 14 residues. Germline CDR1 and CDR2: KGHSH and LQKENI. CDR3 nucleotides: TGTGCCAGCTCCCCGGACAGGGGGCCCTACGAGCAGTACTTC. It encodes CASSPDRGPYEQYF.

This clonotype has ten or more counts. V gene TRBV7-9 combines with J gene TRBJ2-7, with D uncertain. This CDR3 is 12 amino acids long. The germline CDR1 and CDR2 sequences are SEHNR and FQNEAQ (reference sequence). Trimming left V 0 bases short and J 4 bases short, with 4 bases between. CDR3 bases: TGTGCCAGCAGCTTAGCCCATTACGAGCAGTACTTC. Protein sequence: CASSLAHYEQYF.

This clonotype was detected ten times or more. The chain has TRBV3-1 and TRBJ1-2, with 7 bases matching TRBD1. Per the germline V gene, CDR1 is LGHDT and CDR2 is YNNKEL (reference sequence). V dropped 4 bases and J dropped 4; count of bases not matched to a gene: 6. This CDR3 is 14 amino acids long. The CDR3 DNA reads as TGTGCCAGCAGCCCCCGACAGGGCGGCTATGGCTACACCTTC. Its protein product is CASSPRQGGYGYTF.

The chain employs TRBV6-1 and TRBJ1-2; D gene unclear. CDR1 and CDR2 from the germline V gene are MNHNS and SASEGT. V was cut by 6 bases and J by 0 bases, with 8 bases left in between. The CDR3 runs 13 residues. In DNA form, the CDR3 reads TGTGCCAGCAGGATTCTCTCTAACTATGGCTACACCTTC. Protein: CASRILSNYGYTF.

This clonotype was found a few times. The genes are TRBV24-1 and TRBJ2-2, with a weak D call TRBD2 (5 bases). This CDR3 has 16 residues. The V end was cut by 3 bases, the J end by 3 bases, with 13 bases between. Germline V lookup: CDR1 KGHDR, CDR2 SFDVKD. CDR3 in DNA: TGTGCCACCAGTGATCGGACTCAGGCGGACACCGGGGAGCTGTTTTTT. Protein sequence: CATSDRTQADTGELFF.

The chain has TRBV20-1 and TRBJ1-1; D remains unclear. Trimming stripped 6 bases from V and 10 bases from J, with 9 bases between. The CDR3 consists of 9 residues. Germline CDR1 reads DFQATT; CDR2 reads SNEGSKA (reference sequence). CDR3 sequence reads: CSAEASAFF. In DNA, the CDR3 is TGCAGTGCCGAAGCTTCAGCTTTCTTT.

This clonotype was seen only a few times. DNA for the CDR3: TGTGCCTTGGAAGGTGGAACGATGAACACTGAAGCTTTCTTT. Its protein product is CALEGGTMNTEAFF. The chain links TRBV30 to TRBJ1-1; no clear D gene. The CDR3 contains 14 residues. Germline-derived CDR1 and CDR2 are GTSNPN and SVGIG (reference sequence). V was cut by 7 bases and J by 0 bases, with 15 bases left in between. Supplemented by reference TRBV30 and TRBJ1-1, the full variable domain reads SQTIHQWPATLVQPVGSPLSLECTVEGTSNPNLYWYRQAAGRGLQLLFYSVGIGQISSEVPQNLSASRPQDRQFILSSKKLLLSDSGFYLCALEGGTMNTEAFFGQGTRLTVV.

V usage is TRBV19 and J usage is TRBJ2-6, with 11 bases lining up with TRBD2. V shed 3 bases and J 0 bases; nucleotides not matched to a gene: 4. This CDR3 contains 18 residues. Germline CDR1 reads LNHDA; CDR2 reads SQIVND (reference sequence). The CDR3 DNA follows: TGTGCCAGTAGTATTAGCGGGAGGGGAATCTCTGGGGCCAACGTCCTGACTTTC. Protein product: CASSISGRGISGANVLTF.

In its sample, this clonotype was seen a few times. The chain couples TRBV20-1 to TRBJ1-2; perhaps TRBD1 as D (5 bases). The germline V and J ends were trimmed by 6 bases and 3 bases, with 17 bases remaining between them. This CDR3 region has 14 residues. CDR1 is DFQATT, CDR2 SNEGSKA, per germline (reference sequence). The CDR3 coding sequence is TGCAGTGCCCCGGCCGGGGGGGTTCACTATGGCTACACCTTC. It specifies CSAPAGGVHYGYTF.

This clonotype was seen at least ten times. This chain connects TRBV10-3 to TRBJ1-1; perhaps TRBD1 as D (5 bases). CDR3 length: 15 amino acids. In germline, CDR1 is ENHRY, CDR2 SYGVKD. The V end was cut by 4 bases, the J end by 1 base, with 13 bases between. The CDR3 DNA follows: TGTGCCATCAGTGTACACGGGGGGAAGAACACTGAAGCTTTCTTT. It yields the protein CAISVHGGKNTEAFF.